The clone carrying this TCR beta chain appeared many times. What it binds is not known. TCRdb redid the calling of the RT-PCR reads with MiXCR, one entry per CDR3 protein. The sample consists of around 710,000 distinct CDR3 sequences, approximately 15% of them appearing once. This specimen belongs to a study of response to subunit inactivated influenza vaccine. Study findings and constraints: The authors proposed limited new T cell recruitment per seasonal influenza vaccination.

The sequence came from a man aged 50-60 years who received an inactivated influenza vaccine. Source: PBMCs from blood, taken about 14 days before vaccination.

The CDR3: CSAQGHGSYGYTF. CDR3 nucleotides: TGCAGTGCCCAAGGGCACGGAAGCTATGGCTACACCTTC. The rearrangement joins TRBV20-1 to TRBJ1-2; D remains unclear. Trimming pared 6 bases from V and 4 bases from J, leaving 15 bases between. Germline V gives CDR1 DFQATT, CDR2 SNEGSKA (reference sequence). There are 13 residues in the CDR3.